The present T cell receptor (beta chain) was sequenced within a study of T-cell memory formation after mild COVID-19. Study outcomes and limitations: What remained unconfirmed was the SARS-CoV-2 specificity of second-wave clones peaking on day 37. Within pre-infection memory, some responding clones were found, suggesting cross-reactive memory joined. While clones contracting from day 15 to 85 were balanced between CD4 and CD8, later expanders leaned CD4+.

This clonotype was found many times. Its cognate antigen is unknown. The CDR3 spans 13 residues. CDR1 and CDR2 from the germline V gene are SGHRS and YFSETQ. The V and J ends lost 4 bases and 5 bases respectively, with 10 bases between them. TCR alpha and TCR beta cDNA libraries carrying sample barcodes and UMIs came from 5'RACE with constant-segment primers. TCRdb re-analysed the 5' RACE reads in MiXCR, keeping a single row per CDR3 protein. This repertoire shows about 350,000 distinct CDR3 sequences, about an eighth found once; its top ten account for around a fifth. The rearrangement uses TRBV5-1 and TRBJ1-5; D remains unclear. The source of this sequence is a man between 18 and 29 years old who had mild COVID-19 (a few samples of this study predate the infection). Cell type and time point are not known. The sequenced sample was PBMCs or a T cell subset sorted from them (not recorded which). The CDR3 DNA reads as TGCGCCAGCAGCCAAACCGGGGATCAGCCCCAGCATTTT. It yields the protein CASSQTGDQPQHF.